The following is a T cell receptor beta chain sequence with its context. The data stem from a study of blood T cell repertoires in COVID-19. Overall study: Before being deemed recovered, Cohort 3 donors had two negative PCRs, clearance, or symptom resolution. PBMCs, B-cell-depleted T cells, or T cells were the source of the cDNA or gDNA that made up the material. Sites in the United States, Italy and Spain provided acute and convalescent COVID-19 samples.

The data were produced by immunoSEQ multiplex PCR, yet TCRdb's version contains in-frame clones alone and is incomplete. The repertoire has over 110,000 clones, 84% of them found once; the top ten carry 3% to 4%. The TCR sequence derives from a middle-aged man in a cohort exposed to, infected with or recovered from COVID-19 (not recorded which). Specimen: PBMCs or T cells enriched from blood (not recorded which).

CDR3 in DNA: TGTGCCAGCAGCTTAGCCGGGACAGGGGGTTATGGCTACACCTTC. This encodes CASSLAGTGGYGYTF. V gene TRBV7-8 combines with J gene TRBJ1-2; 11 bases are shared with TRBD1. With 0 bases clipped from V and 5 bases from J, the junction kept 2 bases outside the gene matches. Germline values: CDR1 SGHVS, CDR2 FQNEAQ. CDR3 length equals 15 residues.